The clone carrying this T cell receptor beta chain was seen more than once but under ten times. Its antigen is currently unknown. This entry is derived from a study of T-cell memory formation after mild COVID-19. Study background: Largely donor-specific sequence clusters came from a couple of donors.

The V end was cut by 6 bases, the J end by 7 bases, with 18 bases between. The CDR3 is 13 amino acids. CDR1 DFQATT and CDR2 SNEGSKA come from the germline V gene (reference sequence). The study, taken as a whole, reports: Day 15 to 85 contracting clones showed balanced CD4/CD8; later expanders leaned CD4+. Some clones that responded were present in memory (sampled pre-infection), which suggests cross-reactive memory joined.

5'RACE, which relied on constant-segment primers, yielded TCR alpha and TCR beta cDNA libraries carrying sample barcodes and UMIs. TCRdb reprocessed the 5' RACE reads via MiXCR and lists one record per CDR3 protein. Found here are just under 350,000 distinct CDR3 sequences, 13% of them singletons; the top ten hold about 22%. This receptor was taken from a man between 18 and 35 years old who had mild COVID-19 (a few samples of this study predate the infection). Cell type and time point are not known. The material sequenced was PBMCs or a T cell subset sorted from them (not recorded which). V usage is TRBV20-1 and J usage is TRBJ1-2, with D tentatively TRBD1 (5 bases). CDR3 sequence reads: CSAGGATGSGYTF. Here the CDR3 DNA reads TGCAGTGCCGGCGGGGCGACGGGGTCTGGCTACACCTTC.